This T cell receptor beta chain came from a study of T-cell memory formation after mild COVID-19. Background on the study: Each donor largely had its own TCR clusters. Study-wide results and limits: While clones contracting from day 15 to 85 were balanced between CD4 and CD8, later expanders leaned CD4+. Contracting CD4+ clones sat mainly in CM and EM; CD8+ in EMRA.

This CDR3 contains 17 residues. V gave up 3 bases and J gave up 3 bases; unmatched junction bases: 11. This clonotype was seen only a few times. The antigen is undetermined. TCRdb reprocessed the 5' RACE reads via MiXCR and lists one record per CDR3 protein. The sample lists about 190,000 distinct CDR3 sequences, 27% occurring once. The chain carries TRBV12-3 or TRBV12-4 and TRBJ2-3; 8 nucleotides line up with TRBD2. Sequences were obtained from PBMCs or a T cell subset sorted from them (not recorded which). The TCR sequence derives from an adult woman who had mild COVID-19 (a few samples of this study predate the infection). Cell type and time point are not known. CDR3 bases: TGTGCCAGCAGTTTTGGTGGGACTAGTGAGTATACAGATACGCAGTATTTT. The encoded protein is CASSFGGTSEYTDTQYF.